A single sample is the source of the 2 T cell receptor beta chains below, sequenced in a study of siplizumab effects on memory and regulatory T cells. The repertoire was sequenced with immunoSEQ multiplex PCR; TCRdb's copy has only in-frame clones and lacks some. The sample consists of some 75,000 clones, just over 90% of them appearing once. The specimen was CD8+ T cells sorted from blood. Every receptor here comes from a human donor in good health.

This rearrangement joins TRBV29-1 to TRBJ2-5; no clear D gene. The CDR3 runs to 15 residues. The V end was cut by 0 bases, the J end by 5 bases, with 16 bases between. Germline assignment: CDR1 SQVTM and CDR2 ANQGSEA. CDR3 sequence reads: CSVEDLGFLMETQYF. The CDR3 region has the DNA TGCAGCGTTGAAGATTTGGGGTTCTTGATGGAGACCCAGTACTTC.

The gene calls are TRBV18 and TRBJ2-7, with D unclear. This CDR3 has 12 residues. Trimming cost V 3 bases and J 3 bases, with 6 bases left between them. Germline V lookup: CDR1 KGHSH, CDR2 LQKENI. The DNA for the CDR3 is TGTGCCAGCTCACCTGGATACTACGAGCAGTACTTC. It is translated as CASSPGYYEQYF.